The 26 T cell receptor beta chains below all came from one sample that was sequenced in a study of radiation and T cells in renal cell carcinoma. Assay used: immunoSEQ multiplex PCR; TCRdb lists only in-frame clones, some missing. The sample lists 40,000 to 50,000 clones, around four fifths occurring once. Time point in this sample: blood 4 weeks post-SBRT, at nephrectomy. The treatment denotes: 15 Gy SBRT to primary tumor, nephrectomy 4 weeks later. Sequences were derived from blood, sampled from a patient whose treatment included radiotherapy and nephrectomy. The origin of the receptors is a woman in her seventies with renal cell carcinoma.

This clone was observed a handful of times. The chain links TRBV27 to TRBJ1-1; D call uncertain. There are 14 residues in the CDR3. Trimming took off 3 bases at V and 1 base at J, with 9 bases between the two ends. Germline assignment: CDR1 MNHEY and CDR2 SMNVEV (reference sequence). In nucleotides, the CDR3 is TGTGCCAGCAGTTTGCCGCCTCCGAACACTGAAGCTTTCTTT. Translating it yields CASSLPPPNTEAFF.

This chain connects TRBV5-1 to TRBJ2-2; 9 bases are a match to TRBD1. Germline assignment: CDR1 SGHRS and CDR2 YFSETQ. With V trimmed by 3 bases and J by 4 bases, 4 bases remained unmatched. CDR3 length: 15 amino acids. The CDR3: CASSWGTGTTGELFF. In nucleotides, the CDR3 is TGCGCCAGCAGCTGGGGGACAGGGACCACCGGGGAGCTGTTTTTT.

The V and J genes are TRBV5-1 and TRBJ2-1; 8 bases map to TRBD2. Germline V lookup: CDR1 SGHRS, CDR2 YFSETQ. The CDR3 runs to 15 residues. Trimming at V came to 0 bases and at J to 10 bases, leaving 9 bases not matched to a gene. This CDR3 is CASSLELAGALEQFF. The DNA for the CDR3 is TGCGCCAGCAGCTTGGAGCTAGCGGGCGCTTTGGAGCAGTTCTTC.

The V and J genes are TRBV14 and TRBJ2-7; tentative D call: TRBD2 (6 bases). The CDR3 has 14 amino acids. V was shortened by 5 bases and J by 3 bases, with 14 bases between the two germline ends. Per the germline V gene, CDR1 is SGHDN and CDR2 is FVKESK. The CDR3 bases are TGTGCCAGCAGCTCCGTAGTCGGGGGCTACGAGCAGTACTTC. Encoded protein: CASSSVVGGYEQYF.

The chain uses TRBV5-1 and TRBJ2-5, with D perhaps given as TRBD1 or TRBD2 (5 bases each). CDR1 and CDR2 (germline): SGHRS, YFSETQ. Trimming stripped 2 bases from V and 5 bases from J, with 10 bases between. This CDR3 comprises 13 residues. The CDR3 region is CASSFSGRETQYF. CDR3 sequence (DNA): TGCGCCAGCAGCTTCTCGGGGCGGGAGACCCAGTACTTC.

The chain couples TRBV19 to TRBJ1-1; no firm D call. Trimming removed 7 bases at V and 0 bases at J, with 18 bases between. This CDR3 has 16 amino acids. Germline V gene sequence: CDR1 LNHDA, CDR2 SQIVND (reference sequence). The CDR3 DNA follows: TGTGCCAGTAACCTTAAAGGGTACGCCGTGAACACTGAAGCTTTCTTT. Translation: CASNLKGYAVNTEAFF.

The genes are TRBV18 and TRBJ1-2; D ambiguous. V gave up 5 bases and J gave up 6 bases, with 13 bases separating them. The CDR3 totals 13 residues. CDR1 is KGHSH, CDR2 LQKENI, per germline. CDR3 amino acids: CASSTASYDGYTF. The CDR3 nucleotides read TGTGCCAGCTCAACAGCCTCCTATGATGGCTACACCTTC.

The chain combines TRBV11-2 with TRBJ1-1; TRBD1 matches 8 bases. The CDR3 has 14 amino acids. V lost 5 bases to trimming and J lost 5 bases; unmatched junction nucleotides: 7. Looked up from germline, CDR1 is SGHAT and CDR2 is FQNNGV. The CDR3 loop is CASSADRGGTEAFF. For the CDR3, the DNA is TGTGCCAGCAGCGCTGACAGGGGTGGAACTGAAGCTTTCTTT.

The gene calls are TRBV6-1 and TRBJ1-4; 7 bases are a match to TRBD1. This CDR3 is built from 16 residues. V shed 4 bases and J 7 bases; nucleotides not matched to a gene: 12. Germline CDR1 reads MNHNS; CDR2 reads SASEGT. CDR3 protein: CASSALDRALGEKLFF. The CDR3 DNA reads TGTGCCAGCAGTGCTCTAGACAGGGCCCTCGGTGAAAAACTGTTTTTT.

This clone was seen once. This sequence joins TRBV7-9 and TRBJ1-2; D possibly corresponds to TRBD1 (5 bases). Germline loops: CDR1 SEHNR, CDR2 FQNEAQ (reference sequence). Trimming removed 5 bases at V and 5 bases at J, with 12 bases between. This CDR3 comprises 13 residues. CDR3 in DNA: TGTGCCAGCAGCCCAGCACAGGAATATGGCTACACCTTC. Amino acid sequence: CASSPAQEYGYTF.

The chain has TRBV29-1 and TRBJ1-1; D not certain. Trimming pared 6 bases from V and 2 bases from J, leaving 10 bases between. The germline CDR1 and CDR2 sequences are SQVTM and ANQGSEA. The CDR3 loop spans 12 amino acids. Here the CDR3 DNA reads TGCAGCGTGGGGAGTCCTAACACTGAAGCTTTCTTT. It encodes CSVGSPNTEAFF.

The rearrangement links TRBV5-1 to TRBJ2-7, with D possibly called TRBD1 or TRBD2 (5 bases each). This CDR3 comprises 15 residues. Looked up from germline, CDR1 is SGHRS and CDR2 is YFSETQ. The V gene lost 1 base and the J gene lost 7 bases, with 18 bases spanning the gap. CDR3 sequence (DNA): TGCGCCAGCAGCTTGACGGGGCAGGGTACAAAAGAGCAGTACTTC. Protein product: CASSLTGQGTKEQYF.

The chain recombines TRBV5-4 with TRBJ2-1; 13 positions agree with TRBD2. The CDR3 is 16 residues long. Germline values: CDR1 SGHNT, CDR2 YYREEE (reference sequence). The ends lost 4 bases at V and 8 bases at J; junction bases unmatched: 9. CDR3 sequence (DNA): TGTGCCAGCAGCCGAGGACTAGCGGGAGTAAAGGATGAGCAGTTCTTC. This translates into CASSRGLAGVKDEQFF.

The table lists this clone with a count of one. The chain couples TRBV30 to TRBJ2-7; TRBD1 might be the D (5 bases). The CDR3 is made up of 13 amino acids. The germline V gene encodes CDR1 GTSNPN and CDR2 SVGIG (reference sequence). V lost 0 bases, J lost 4 bases, and 10 bases lay in between. CDR3 sequence: CAWSVQASYEQYF. CDR3 in DNA: TGTGCCTGGAGTGTACAGGCGTCGTACGAGCAGTACTTC.

The chain employs TRBV2 and TRBJ2-1; no firm D call. The CDR3 covers 14 residues. Trimming took off 9 bases at V and 3 bases at J, with 15 bases between the two ends. Per the germline V gene, CDR1 is SNHLY and CDR2 is FYNNEI. CDR3: CARDSSRNYNEQFF. CDR3 nucleotides: TGTGCCAGAGATTCAAGTCGGAACTACAATGAGCAGTTCTTC.

This clone was detected only once. In the same sample, other DNA sequences code for this CDR3. The chain employs TRBV14 and TRBJ1-1; possible D gene TRBD1, 6 bases. The CDR3 consists of 13 residues. From germline, CDR1 is SGHDN and CDR2 FVKESK. V lost 0 bases and J lost 4, with 6 bases in between. The CDR3 region has the DNA TGTGCCAGCAGCCAAGAAGGGGGCACTGAAGCTTTCTTT. Translated: CASSQEGGTEAFF.

V gene TRBV14 combines with J gene TRBJ1-2; D ambiguous. Trimming left V 1 base short and J 4 bases short, with 7 bases between. The CDR3 has 13 amino acids. Per the germline V gene, CDR1 is SGHDN and CDR2 is FVKESK. CDR3 coding DNA: TGTGCCAGCAGCCAAGGCCGGAGCTATGGCTACACCTTC. Protein product: CASSQGRSYGYTF.

This rearrangement joins TRBV6-5 to TRBJ1-2; D might be TRBD1 (5 bases). Germline V lookup: CDR1 MNHEY, CDR2 SVGAGI. V was clipped by 3 bases and J by 9 bases, with 14 bases between them. The CDR3 extends over 13 amino acids. The DNA of the CDR3 is TGTGCCAGCAGTTATTCTGGGGCCGGGCGCTACACCTTC. Translating gives CASSYSGAGRYTF.

The V call is TRBV7-2, the J call TRBJ2-5; D may be TRBD1 (6 bases). There are 13 residues in the CDR3. Germline V lookup: CDR1 SGHTA, CDR2 FQGNSA. V was trimmed by 8 bases and J by 5 bases, leaving 15 bases between them. The CDR3 coding sequence is TGTGCCAGCTCGGCAGGGGAAGTCGAGACCCAGTACTTC. It specifies CASSAGEVETQYF.

This sequence joins TRBV10-3 and TRBJ2-5, with TRBD1 matching over 7 bases. The V segment lost 4 bases and the J segment 5 bases; nucleotides outside the gene matches: 10. This CDR3 spans 15 amino acids. Germline loops: CDR1 ENHRY, CDR2 SYGVKD. CDR3 bases: TGTGCCATCAGTGGCTCCGGGACAGAAAGCGAGACCCAGTACTTC. Translation gives CAISGSGTESETQYF.

The CDR3, as DNA: TGTGCCAGCAGCTCGCGTTCTAGCACAGATACGCAGTATTTT. This translates into CASSSRSSTDTQYF. The J gene is TRBJ2-3, the V gene TRBV7-8; unclear D gene. The CDR3 is 14 residues long. V was trimmed by 4 bases and J by 0 bases, leaving 8 bases between them. CDR1 and CDR2 (germline): SGHVS, FQNEAQ.

V is TRBV6-5 and J is TRBJ1-2; 9 bases agree with TRBD1. The CDR3 covers 14 residues. V was pared by 2 bases and J by 8 bases, with 6 bases of the junction left unmatched. Germline CDR1 MNHEY, CDR2 SVGAGI. The chain's CDR3 is CASSYEGTGWGYTF. The CDR3, as DNA: TGTGCCAGCAGTTACGAAGGGACAGGGTGGGGCTACACCTTC.

The chain is built from TRBV5-6 and TRBJ1-1, with D maybe TRBD1 (6 bases). The CDR3 consists of 17 residues. The germline V and J ends were trimmed by 3 bases and 1 base, with 19 bases remaining between them. Germline V gives CDR1 SGHDT, CDR2 YYEEEE. CDR3 protein: CASSSPIDTRGNTEAFF. DNA of the CDR3: TGTGCCAGCAGCTCGCCCATTGACACCAGGGGGAACACTGAAGCTTTCTTT.

The chain recombines TRBV5-1 with TRBJ1-5; possibly TRBD1 for D (6 bases). The V end was cut by 2 bases, the J end by 1 base, with 7 bases between. Germline V gene sequence: CDR1 SGHRS, CDR2 YFSETQ. The CDR3 sequence is 14 residues long. In nucleotides, the CDR3 is TGCGCCAGCAGCTTCGGGGGCAGCAATCAGCCCCAGCATTTT. This translates into CASSFGGSNQPQHF. Looking up the rest from reference TRBV5-1 and TRBJ1-5 gives the full variable domain: KAGVTQTPRYLIKTRGQQVTLSCSPISGHRSVSWYQQTPGQGLQFLFEYFSETQRNKGNFPGRFSGRQFSNSRSEMNVSTLELGDSALYLCASSFGGSNQPQHFGDGTRLSIL.

This clone appeared a single time. The chain uses TRBV11-2 and TRBJ2-3; a weak D match, TRBD2 (6 bases). Trimming removed 1 base at V and 4 bases at J, with 12 bases between. This CDR3 spans 15 amino acids. Germline CDR1 is SGHAT and CDR2 is FQNNGV. Here the CDR3 reads CASSLGHRGADTQYF. As DNA, the CDR3 is TGTGCCAGCAGCTTAGGACACCGCGGGGCAGATACGCAGTATTTT.

This clone was recorded a few times. The J gene is TRBJ2-1, the V gene TRBV6-4; the D gene is possibly TRBD1 (5 bases). Germline CDR1 and CDR2: MRHNA and SNTAGT. This CDR3 is built from 17 residues. The V end lost 0 bases, the J end lost 0 bases, and 12 bases lay between the germline ends. CDR3 sequence reads: CASSDSQVASSYNEQFF. In DNA, the CDR3 is TGTGCCAGCAGTGACTCACAGGTCGCGAGCTCCTACAATGAGCAGTTCTTC.